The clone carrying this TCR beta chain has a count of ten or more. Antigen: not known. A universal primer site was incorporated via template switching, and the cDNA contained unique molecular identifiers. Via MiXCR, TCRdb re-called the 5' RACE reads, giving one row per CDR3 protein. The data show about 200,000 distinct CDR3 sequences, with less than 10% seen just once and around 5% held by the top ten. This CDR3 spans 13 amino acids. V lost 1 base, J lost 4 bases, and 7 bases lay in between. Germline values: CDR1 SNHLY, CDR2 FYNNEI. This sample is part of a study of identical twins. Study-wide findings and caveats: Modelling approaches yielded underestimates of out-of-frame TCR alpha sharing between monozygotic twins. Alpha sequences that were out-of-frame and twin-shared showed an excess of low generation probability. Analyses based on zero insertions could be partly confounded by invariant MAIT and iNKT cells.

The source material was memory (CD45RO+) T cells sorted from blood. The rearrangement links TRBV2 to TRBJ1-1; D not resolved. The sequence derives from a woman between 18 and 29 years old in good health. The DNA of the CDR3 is TGTGCCAGCAGTGAAGAGGGTTTCACTGAAGCTTTCTTT. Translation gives CASSEEGFTEAFF.